Below, 28 T cell receptor beta chains from the same sample are listed, as sequenced in a study of cytomegalovirus exposure and HLA in healthy donors. PCR was performed using 60 Vbeta and 13 Jbeta primers. The method was immunoSEQ multiplex PCR; TCRdb's version includes in-frame clones alone and lacks a portion of them. The sample lists around 120,000 clones, around 82% occurring once. Sequenced input: PBMCs. The receptors derive from a male donor in good health and CMV-seropositive.

The sample holds a few counts of this clone. V is TRBV9 and J is TRBJ2-5; D is possibly TRBD2 (6 bases). Trimming cost V 0 bases and J 4 bases, with 10 bases left between them. Germline lookup yields CDR1 SGDLS and CDR2 YYNGEE. The CDR3 has 14 amino acids. CDR3 loop: CASSVATGVETQYF. In nucleotides, the CDR3 is TGTGCCAGCAGCGTAGCTACGGGGGTAGAGACCCAGTACTTC. The variable domain in full, completed from reference TRBV9 and TRBJ2-5, reads DSGVTQTPKHLITATGQRVTLRCSPRSGDLSVYWYQQSLDQGLQFLIQYYNGEERAKGNILERFSAQQFPDLHSELNLSSLELGDSALYFCASSVATGVETQYFGPGTRLLVL.

V is TRBV4-3 and J is TRBJ2-7; TRBD1 agrees at 9 bases. Germline V CDR1 and CDR2: LGHNA, YSLEER. This CDR3 is built from 18 residues. With 1 base clipped from V and 3 bases from J, the junction kept 13 bases outside the gene matches. The CDR3 loop reads CASSQVPPDRGTFYEQYF. The CDR3 DNA sequence: TGCGCCAGCAGCCAAGTTCCCCCCGACAGGGGGACTTTCTACGAGCAGTACTTC.

The chain joins TRBV18 to TRBJ1-1; D uncertain. The V gene's germline CDR1 is KGHSH and CDR2 LQKENI. This CDR3 has 16 amino acids. Trimming removed 4 bases at V and 1 base at J, with 16 bases between. The CDR3 sequence: CASSQTAGGPNTEAFF. The CDR3 bases are TGTGCCAGCTCACAGACCGCCGGCGGCCCGAACACTGAAGCTTTCTTT.

The chain couples TRBV2 to TRBJ2-2, with TRBD2 matching over 9 bases. The germline V gene has CDR1 SNHLY and CDR2 FYNNEI. J lost 1 base, V lost 6 bases, and 3 bases had no gene match. There are 15 residues in the CDR3. In DNA form, the CDR3 reads TGTGCCAGCAGGACTAGCGGACTGAACACCGGGGAGCTGTTTTTT. The encoded protein is CASRTSGLNTGELFF.

The J gene is TRBJ2-5, the V gene TRBV5-1; maybe TRBD2 (6 bases). Germline assignment: CDR1 SGHRS and CDR2 YFSETQ. Between the trimmed V and J ends, which lost 4 bases and 4 bases, there was a span of 20 bases. This CDR3 spans 16 amino acids. The CDR3 spells CASSPRRTSNIETQYF. The DNA of the CDR3 is TGCGCCAGCAGCCCACGACGAACTAGCAATATAGAGACCCAGTACTTC.

This chain connects TRBV5-1 to TRBJ2-3; D is ambiguous. V shed 5 bases and J shed 0 bases, with 7 bases lying between them. CDR1 and CDR2 from the germline V gene are SGHRS and YFSETQ. The CDR3 loop spans 13 amino acids. The CDR3 reads CASRETSTDTQYF. In nucleotides, the CDR3 is TGCGCCAGCAGGGAGACTAGCACAGATACGCAGTATTTT.

This clone was detected only once. The gene calls are TRBV10-2 and TRBJ1-5; no clear D. The V and J ends lost 2 bases and 0 bases respectively, with 8 bases between them. This CDR3 is built from 15 residues. Germline V gives CDR1 WSHSY, CDR2 SAAADI. CDR3 nucleotides: TGCGCCAGCAGTGAGACTGGTCCTAGCAATCAGCCCCAGCATTTT. Protein sequence: CASSETGPSNQPQHF.

This sequence joins TRBV28 and TRBJ1-2; 8 nucleotides line up with TRBD1. J lost 4 bases, V lost 6 bases, and 7 bases had no gene match. The CDR3 consists of 14 residues. Germline-derived CDR1 and CDR2 are MDHEN and SYDVKM. CDR3 sequence (DNA): TGTGCCAGCAGACCCGGACAGGGCTCCTATGGCTACACCTTC. Its translation is CASRPGQGSYGYTF.

V is TRBV28 and J is TRBJ1-4, with TRBD1 matching 11 bases. V shed 2 bases, J shed 6 bases, and the junction held 2 bases outside the gene matches. In germline, CDR1 is MDHEN, CDR2 SYDVKM. CDR3 length: 15 amino acids. The CDR3 DNA reads as TGTGCCAGCAGTTTACCGGGACAGGGGGATGAAAAACTGTTTTTT. Its protein product is CASSLPGQGDEKLFF. Full variable domain (missing parts from reference TRBV28 and TRBJ1-4): DVKVTQSSRYLVKRTGEKVFLECVQDMDHENMFWYRQDPGLGLRLIYFSYDVKMKEKGDIPEGYSVSREKKERFSLILESASTNQTSMYLCASSLPGQGDEKLFFGSGTQLSVL.

This chain joins TRBV7-6 and TRBJ2-2; D gene ambiguous. This CDR3 comprises 12 residues. Germline loops: CDR1 SGHVS, CDR2 FNYEAQ. Trimming took off 1 base at V and 8 bases at J, with 5 bases between the two ends. The CDR3 DNA sequence: TGTGCCAGCAGCTTAGTATCTGGGGAGCTGTTTTTT. Translation: CASSLVSGELFF.

In DNA, the CDR3 is TGCGCCAGCTCAATTAGCGGGAATGTCGACGAGCAGTACTTC. Its translation is CASSISGNVDEQYF. The V gene is TRBV5-1, the J gene TRBJ2-7; 8 positions match TRBD2. Looked up from germline, CDR1 is SGHRS and CDR2 is YFSETQ. Losses at the gene ends were 7 bases for V and 5 bases for J; bases not matched to a gene: 11. CDR3 length: 14 residues.

V is TRBV4-3 and J is TRBJ2-3; a possible D gene is TRBD1 (7 bases). The CDR3 consists of 16 residues. V lost 0 bases and J lost 6, with 16 bases in between. Germline V CDR1 and CDR2: LGHNA, YSLEER. The CDR3 region has the DNA TGCGCCAGCAGCCAAGATAGTAGCGGCAGGGGGGATACGCAGTATTTT. It codes for CASSQDSSGRGDTQYF.

The chain couples TRBV27 to TRBJ2-7; D is unclear. The CDR3 extends over 13 amino acids. Germline CDR1 reads MNHEY; CDR2 reads SMNVEV (reference sequence). V lost 6 bases and J lost 6, with 15 bases in between. This chain's CDR3 is CASSLVPQIEQYF. DNA of the CDR3: TGTGCCAGCAGCTTAGTGCCCCAGATCGAGCAGTACTTC.

This clone was picked up a small number of times. This chain links TRBV6-5 with TRBJ2-3; 10 bases agree with TRBD2. Germline V gene sequence: CDR1 MNHEY, CDR2 SVGAGI. CDR3 length: 14 amino acids. CDR3 amino acids: CAAVQREGRDTQYF. CDR3 DNA: TGTGCAGCAGTACAGCGGGAGGGTAGAGATACGCAGTATTTT.

Notes on this clone: The same CDR3 can be traced to other DNA sequences in this sample. The chain is built from TRBV6-5 and TRBJ1-6; 7 bases match TRBD1. CDR1 and CDR2 (germline): MNHEY, SVGAGI. J lost 10 bases, V lost 0 bases, and 6 bases had no gene match. The CDR3 runs to 15 residues. The CDR3 DNA reads TGTGCCAGCAGTTACTCGAGGCAGGGGGGCTCACCCCTCCACTTT. Protein: CASSYSRQGGSPLHF.

Here the CDR3 reads CASSVELAGGDTDTQYF. DNA of the CDR3: TGTGCCAGCAGCGTAGAACTAGCGGGAGGAGACACAGATACGCAGTATTTT. The V call is TRBV9, the J call TRBJ2-3; 12 bases line up with TRBD2. Germline V lookup: CDR1 SGDLS, CDR2 YYNGEE. The V and J ends lost 0 bases and 2 bases, in that order; junction bases with no gene match: 4. The CDR3 contains 17 residues.

This chain connects TRBV5-1 to TRBJ2-5, with D uncertain. The end of the DNA aligns better with TRBJ2-7, so the J call may be wrong. This CDR3 is 14 amino acids long. Germline CDR1 and CDR2: SGHRS and YFSETQ. The CDR3 DNA sequence: TGCGCCAGCAGCTTGATGTCTAACCAATACGAGCAGTACTTC. Amino acids: CASSLMSNQYEQYF.

The chain carries TRBV5-5 and TRBJ1-5; TRBD1 is a possible D gene (6 bases). Germline CDR1 and CDR2: SGHKS and YYEKEE (reference sequence). The CDR3 is 15 amino acids. Trimming pared 4 bases from V and 3 bases from J, leaving 14 bases between. CDR3 nucleotide sequence: TGTGCCAGCAGCGCCGCACAGGGAAACAATCAGCCCCAGCATTTT. Translating gives CASSAAQGNNQPQHF.

This sequence joins TRBV7-9 and TRBJ2-5, with 11 bases lining up with TRBD2. This CDR3 has 12 amino acids. Germline V CDR1 and CDR2: SEHNR, FQNEAQ (reference sequence). The V segment lost 11 bases and the J segment 11 bases; nucleotides outside the gene matches: 10. The CDR3 nucleotides are TGTGCCGGGACTAGCGGATCTCGGGAGCAGTACTTC. This sequence encodes CAGTSGSREQYF.

This chain uses TRBV7-2 with TRBJ2-1, with TRBD2 matching 7 bases. Germline V gives CDR1 SGHTA, CDR2 FQGNSA. Trimming removed 6 bases from V and 1 base from J; junction bases left unmatched: 6. The CDR3 consists of 15 residues. CDR3 sequence: CASSRREGSYNEQFF. The CDR3 nucleotides read TGTGCCAGCAGTAGAAGGGAGGGGTCCTACAATGAGCAGTTCTTC.

The chain couples TRBV7-7 to TRBJ1-1; the D is unclear. This CDR3 spans 15 amino acids. Per the germline V gene, CDR1 is SSHAT and CDR2 is FNYEAQ (reference sequence). The CDR3 nucleotides read TGTGCTAGCTCCCCCCTCACAGTTATGAACACTGAAGCTTTCTTT. This encodes CASSPLTVMNTEAFF. Full variable domain (outside the CDR3, taken from reference TRBV7-7 and TRBJ1-1): GAGVSQSPRYKVTKRGQDVTLRCDPISSHATLYWYQQALGQGPEFLTYFNYEAQPDKSGLPSDRFSAERPEGSISTLTIQRTEQRDSAMYRCASSPLTVMNTEAFFGQGTRLTVV.

V and J are TRBV28 and TRBJ2-7; TRBD1 matches at 7 bases. In germline, CDR1 is MDHEN, CDR2 SYDVKM. V dropped 4 bases and J dropped 4; count of bases not matched to a gene: 1. The CDR3 extends over 12 amino acids. CDR3 nucleotide sequence: TGTGCCAGCAGTTCGACAGGGTACGAGCAGTACTTC. Its translation is CASSSTGYEQYF.

V gene TRBV7-2 combines with J gene TRBJ1-5; weak D call: TRBD1 (6 bases). The CDR3 spans 14 residues. Deletions cut 4 bases from V and 7 bases from J, with 14 bases between. Looked up from germline, CDR1 is SGHTA and CDR2 is FQGNSA. CDR3 protein: CASSSQGTEQPQHF. The CDR3 coding sequence is TGTGCCAGCAGCTCACAGGGAACTGAACAGCCCCAGCATTTT.

The chain employs TRBV2 and TRBJ2-3, with TRBD2 matching 7 bases. CDR3 size: 11 residues. Germline V gives CDR1 SNHLY, CDR2 FYNNEI. The V segment lost 8 bases and the J segment 9 bases; nucleotides outside the gene matches: 5. This chain's CDR3 is CASGGGWTQYF. In nucleotides, the CDR3 is TGTGCCAGCGGGGGGGGGTGGACGCAGTATTTT.

This clone was observed once. The genes are TRBV6-1 and TRBJ2-1; 8 positions agree with TRBD2. Germline V lookup: CDR1 MNHNS, CDR2 SASEGT. This CDR3 is 16 amino acids long. After removal of 2 bases from V and 8 bases from J, the junction contained 11 bases not matched to a gene. As DNA, the CDR3 is TGTGCCAGCAGTGAATGGGCGGGAGGTGCGAGGGATGAGCAGTTCTTC. Translation: CASSEWAGGARDEQFF.

About this clone: At one boundary the junction diverges from the germline segment, which might be a read error. The chain carries TRBV7-9 and TRBJ2-3; D is undetermined. This CDR3 is built from 10 residues. Per the germline V gene, CDR1 is SEHNR and CDR2 is FQNEAQ (reference sequence). The CDR3 loop is CSSTQDTQYF. In DNA form, the CDR3 reads TGTTCCAGCACCCAAGATACGCAGTATTTT.

The V gene is TRBV7-9, the J gene TRBJ2-7; tentative D call: TRBD1 (5 bases). Trimming took off 3 bases at V and 7 bases at J, with 25 bases between the two ends. CDR3 length equals 17 residues. The V gene's germline CDR1 is SEHNR and CDR2 FQNEAQ (reference sequence). The CDR3 DNA reads as TGTGCCAGCAGCTTTAAAACGTCCCATCGCTTGGACAATGAGCAGTACTTC. This codes for CASSFKTSHRLDNEQYF.

The chain couples TRBV5-1 to TRBJ1-1, with D hard to call. The germline gives CDR1 SGHRS, CDR2 YFSETQ. V lost 4 bases and J 7 bases, leaving 23 bases between the germline ends. This CDR3 comprises 16 residues. CDR3 nucleotides: TGCGCCAGCAGCCCAGGACTTCTTCGGGGTTCTGGTGAAGCTTTCTTT. This codes for CASSPGLLRGSGEAFF.